The next 20 T cell receptor beta chains were all read from a single sample in a study of T cell responses to AZD1222 COVID-19 vaccine. Sequenced by immunoSEQ multiplex PCR; TCRdb stores in-frame clones only, minus some. The repertoire holds more than 150,000 clones, approximately 91% seen once, with just under 7% in the top ten. Here the sequenced sample was peripheral blood, taken after recovery from COVID-19. Source of these receptors: an adult who had recovered from COVID-19.

This clone was counted a single time. This CDR3 reads CASSLGRGRTYEQYF. For the CDR3, the DNA is TGTGCCAGCAGCTTAGGAAGGGGCCGTACCTACGAGCAGTACTTC. The V and J genes are TRBV7-2 and TRBJ2-7; D may be TRBD1 (5 bases). The germline V and J ends were trimmed by 1 base and 2 bases, with 12 bases remaining between them. This CDR3 has 15 residues. The V gene's germline CDR1 is SGHTA and CDR2 FQGNSA.

The CDR3 nucleotides read TGTGCCAGCAGCACTCACTATAATTCACCCCTCCACTTT. Protein sequence: CASSTHYNSPLHF. This chain links TRBV6-1 with TRBJ1-6, with D hard to call. Germline CDR1 and CDR2: MNHNS and SASEGT. The V and J ends lost 6 bases and 3 bases respectively, with 6 bases between them. The CDR3 extends over 13 amino acids.

This clone has only a few counts. The chain links TRBV5-4 to TRBJ2-7; 10 nucleotides agree with TRBD2. V lost 3 bases to trimming and J lost 2 bases; unmatched junction nucleotides: 5. This CDR3 contains 15 residues. Per the germline V gene, CDR1 is SGHNT and CDR2 is YYREEE (reference sequence). As DNA, the CDR3 is TGTGCCAGCAGCTCCCGGACTAGCGGAGCCTACGAGCAGTACTTC. Translating gives CASSSRTSGAYEQYF.

The V and J genes are TRBV7-2 and TRBJ1-2; D is perhaps TRBD1 (6 bases). With 6 bases removed from V and 0 bases from J, the gap between germline ends came to 11 bases. The CDR3 extends over 14 amino acids. In germline, CDR1 is SGHTA, CDR2 FQGNSA. In nucleotides, the CDR3 is TGTGCCAGCAGTCCCGGGGGGCCTAACTATGGCTACACCTTC. Its protein is CASSPGGPNYGYTF.

The rearrangement joins TRBV9 to TRBJ1-2, with 9 bases fitting TRBD1. V gave up 3 bases and J gave up 8 bases; unmatched junction bases: 8. CDR1 and CDR2 (germline): SGDLS, YYNGEE. The CDR3 runs to 14 residues. CDR3 sequence: CASSEVGTGQGYTF. The CDR3 DNA is TGTGCCAGCAGCGAGGTCGGGACAGGGCAGGGCTACACCTTC. Supplemented by reference TRBV9 and TRBJ1-2, the full variable domain reads DSGVTQTPKHLITATGQRVTLRCSPRSGDLSVYWYQQSLDQGLQFLIQYYNGEERAKGNILERFSAQQFPDLHSELNLSSLELGDSALYFCASSEVGTGQGYTFGSGTRLTVV.

DNA of the CDR3: TGTGCCAGCAGCCCAGGGACAGGGGTCTTTTTGGATACGCAGTATTTT. Translating it yields CASSPGTGVFLDTQYF. The chain joins TRBV7-9 to TRBJ2-3; 10 bases line up with TRBD1. There are 16 residues in the CDR3. Germline V gives CDR1 SEHNR, CDR2 FQNEAQ (reference sequence). V shed 5 bases, J shed 6 bases, and the junction held 11 bases outside the gene matches.

The chain couples TRBV2 to TRBJ1-6; unclear D gene. Per the germline V gene, CDR1 is SNHLY and CDR2 is FYNNEI. The CDR3 is made up of 13 amino acids. The ends were cut back, 0 bases at V and 10 bases at J, with 7 bases in the middle. The CDR3 region has the DNA TGTGCCAGCAGTGAAGCGCAAGGGTCACCCCTCCACTTT. Protein product: CASSEAQGSPLHF.

This chain links TRBV2 with TRBJ2-1, with 11 bases lining up with TRBD2. CDR1 and CDR2 (germline): SNHLY, FYNNEI. With V trimmed by 4 bases and J by 5 bases, 4 bases remained unmatched. The CDR3 runs 15 residues. In nucleotides, the CDR3 is TGTGCCAGCAGTGGTGATAGCGGGGGGGACAATGAGCAGTTCTTC. Its protein product is CASSGDSGGDNEQFF.

CDR3 loop: CASSHLFLRGRVNTEAFF. In DNA form, the CDR3 reads TGCGCCAGCAGTCATCTTTTTTTAAGGGGGCGAGTGAACACTGAAGCTTTCTTT. The rearrangement joins TRBV23-1 to TRBJ1-1; 7 nucleotides line up with TRBD1. TRBV23-1 is labeled an ORF, and its function is uncertain. V lost 3 bases to trimming and J lost 0 bases; unmatched junction nucleotides: 13. CDR3 length equals 18 residues.

V and J are TRBV15 and TRBJ2-1, with 9 bases fitting TRBD1. CDR1 and CDR2 from the germline V gene are LNHNV and YYDKDF (reference sequence). The CDR3 is 16 residues long. The ends lost 1 base at V and 2 bases at J; junction bases unmatched: 3. The CDR3 coding sequence is TGTGCCACCAGCAGAGTTGGGGACAGGGCCTACAATGAGCAGTTCTTC. Its translation: CATSRVGDRAYNEQFF.

The chain uses TRBV6-5 and TRBJ1-1; 11 bases map to TRBD1. The J segment lost 10 bases and the V segment lost 4 bases, leaving 2 bases of the junction unmatched. This CDR3 contains 12 residues. Germline CDR1 is MNHEY and CDR2 is SVGAGI. CDR3 nucleotides: TGTGCCAGCAGTTGGACAGGGGGCACAGCTTTCTTT. Protein sequence: CASSWTGGTAFF.

The chain employs TRBV6-1 and TRBJ1-5, with TRBD1 as a possible D gene (5 bases). The CDR3 sequence is 16 residues long. CDR1 and CDR2 from the germline V gene are MNHNS and SASEGT. V was shortened by 4 bases and J by 4 bases, with 17 bases between the two germline ends. Written as DNA, the CDR3 is TGTGCCAGCAGTGTCCGGGACCCCTTGGGAAATCAGCCCCAGCATTTT. It yields the protein CASSVRDPLGNQPQHF.

J is TRBJ2-7 and V is TRBV10-3; 8 nucleotides align to TRBD1. The CDR3 totals 16 residues. With V trimmed by 0 bases and J by 3 bases, 7 bases remained unmatched. Germline assignment: CDR1 ENHRY and CDR2 SYGVKD. CDR3 sequence: CAISESSRGLVYEQYF. CDR3 DNA sequence: TGTGCCATCAGTGAGTCGTCCAGGGGGCTCGTCTACGAGCAGTACTTC.

This clone was found once. The chain has TRBV14 and TRBJ2-5; weak D call: TRBD2 (6 bases). This CDR3 has 16 residues. Looked up from germline, CDR1 is SGHDN and CDR2 is FVKESK. V was pared by 1 base and J by 3 bases, with 15 bases between. The CDR3 nucleotides read TGTGCCAGCAGCCAAGGGAGGGGCCTGGGAGAAGAGACCCAGTACTTC. It codes for CASSQGRGLGEETQYF.

J is TRBJ2-7 and V is TRBV6-4; 9 bases line up with TRBD2. Germline CDR1 reads MRHNA; CDR2 reads SNTAGT. The CDR3 extends over 16 amino acids. With V trimmed by 0 bases and J by 0 bases, 3 bases remained unmatched. Here the CDR3 DNA reads TGTGCCAGCAGTGACTCTCCTAGCGGGGTCTCCTACGAGCAGTACTTC. As protein: CASSDSPSGVSYEQYF.

This clone has a single count. V and J are TRBV7-3 and TRBJ2-4; tentatively, D is TRBD1 (5 bases). This CDR3 contains 13 residues. Germline V lookup: CDR1 SGHTA, CDR2 FQGTGA. The ends were cut back, 1 base at V and 8 bases at J, with 9 bases in the middle. In DNA, the CDR3 is TGTGCCAGCAGCTTAATCTTAGGGGACATTCAGTACTTC. This sequence encodes CASSLILGDIQYF.

This clone was seen once. The genes are TRBV6-1 and TRBJ2-1; the match to TRBD2 covers 12 bases. Germline CDR1 is MNHNS and CDR2 is SASEGT. The CDR3 is 15 residues long. With V trimmed by 2 bases and J by 8 bases, 4 bases remained unmatched. The CDR3 bases are TGTGCCAGCAGTGAACTAAGACTAGCGGGAGATGAGCAGTTCTTC. This sequence encodes CASSELRLAGDEQFF.

The chain joins TRBV4-1 to TRBJ1-2; no reliable D call. Germline V CDR1 and CDR2: MGHRA, YSYEKL. The CDR3 sequence is 15 residues long. V gave up 1 base and J gave up 2 bases, with 11 bases separating them. CDR3 sequence: CASSQGRGKNYGYTF. CDR3 sequence (DNA): TGCGCCAGCAGCCAAGGAAGAGGAAAAAACTATGGCTACACCTTC.

This clone came up a few times. The sample contains more than one DNA sequence encoding this CDR3. This chain uses TRBV19 with TRBJ1-2; the D is unclear. The CDR3 length is 12 residues. Germline assignment: CDR1 LNHDA and CDR2 SQIVND (reference sequence). Trimming pared 3 bases from V and 5 bases from J, leaving 7 bases between. The CDR3 loop reads CASSISVYGYTF. The CDR3 nucleotides read TGTGCCAGTAGTATTTCTGTGTATGGCTACACCTTC.

This rearrangement joins TRBV3-1 (or the pseudogene TRBV3-2) to TRBJ1-3; TRBD1 might be the D (5 bases). The CDR3 loop spans 15 amino acids. Per germline, CDR1 LGHDT and CDR2 YNNKEL (reference sequence). Trimming took 0 bases from V and 2 from J, leaving 8 bases between them. The DNA of the CDR3 is TGTGCCAGCAGCCAAGATGGGGCGGCTGGAAACACCATATATTTT. Protein: CASSQDGAAGNTIYF.